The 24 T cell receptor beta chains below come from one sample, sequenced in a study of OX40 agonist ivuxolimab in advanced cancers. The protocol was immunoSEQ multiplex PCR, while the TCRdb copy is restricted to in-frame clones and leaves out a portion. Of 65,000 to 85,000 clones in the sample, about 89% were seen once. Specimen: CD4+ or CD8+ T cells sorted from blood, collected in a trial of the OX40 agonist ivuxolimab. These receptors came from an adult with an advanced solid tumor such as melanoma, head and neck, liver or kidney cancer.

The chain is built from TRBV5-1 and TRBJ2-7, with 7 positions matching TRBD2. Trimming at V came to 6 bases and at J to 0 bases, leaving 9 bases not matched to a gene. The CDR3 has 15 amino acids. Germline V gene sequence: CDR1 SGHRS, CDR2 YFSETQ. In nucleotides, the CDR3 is TGCGCCAGCAACCCGGGGGGTCCCAGCTCCTACGAGCAGTACTTC. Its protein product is CASNPGGPSSYEQYF.

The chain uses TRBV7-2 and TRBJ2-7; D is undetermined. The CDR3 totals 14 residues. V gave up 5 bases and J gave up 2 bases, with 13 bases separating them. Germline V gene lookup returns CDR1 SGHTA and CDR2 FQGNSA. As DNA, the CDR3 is TGTGCCAGCAGCACGAGGACGGTAGCCTACGAGCAGTACTTC. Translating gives CASSTRTVAYEQYF. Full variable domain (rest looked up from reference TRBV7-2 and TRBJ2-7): GAGVSQSPSNKVTEKGKDVELRCDPISGHTALYWYRQSLGQGLEFLIYFQGNSAPDKSGLPSDRFSAERTGGSVSTLTIQRTQQEDSAVYLCASSTRTVAYEQYFGPGTRLTVT.

CDR3 amino acids: CSVRDTGANVLTF. CDR3 DNA sequence: TGCAGCGTTCGGGACACTGGGGCCAACGTCCTGACTTTC. The chain uses TRBV29-1 and TRBJ2-6; a possible D gene is TRBD1 (6 bases). Per the germline V gene, CDR1 is SQVTM and CDR2 is ANQGSEA. V was trimmed by 5 bases and J by 2 bases, leaving 7 bases between them. The CDR3 is 13 amino acids.

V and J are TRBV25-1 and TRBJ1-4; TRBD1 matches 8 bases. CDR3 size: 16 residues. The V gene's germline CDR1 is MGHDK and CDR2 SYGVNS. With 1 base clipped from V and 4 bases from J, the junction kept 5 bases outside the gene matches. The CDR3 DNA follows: TGTGCCAGCAGTGAATCCCTGGGACAGGATAATGAAAAACTGTTTTTT. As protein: CASSESLGQDNEKLFF.

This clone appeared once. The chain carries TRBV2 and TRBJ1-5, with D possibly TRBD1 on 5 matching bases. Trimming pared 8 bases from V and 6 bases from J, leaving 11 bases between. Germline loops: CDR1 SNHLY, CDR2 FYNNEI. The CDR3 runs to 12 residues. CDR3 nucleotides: TGTGCCAGCGGTCCGAGGGGTCAGCCCCAGCATTTT. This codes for CASGPRGQPQHF.

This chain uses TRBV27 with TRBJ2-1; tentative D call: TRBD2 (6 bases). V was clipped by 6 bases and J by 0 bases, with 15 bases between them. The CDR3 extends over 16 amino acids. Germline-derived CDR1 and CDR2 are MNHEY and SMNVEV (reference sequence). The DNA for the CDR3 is TGTGCCAGCAGGGCGGGACCGACAAGCTCCTACAATGAGCAGTTCTTC. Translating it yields CASRAGPTSSYNEQFF.

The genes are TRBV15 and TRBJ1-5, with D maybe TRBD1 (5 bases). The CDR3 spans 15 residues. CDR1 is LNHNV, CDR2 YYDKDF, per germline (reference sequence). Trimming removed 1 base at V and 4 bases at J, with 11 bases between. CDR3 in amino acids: CATSRVGDLNQPQHF. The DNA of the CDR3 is TGTGCCACCAGCAGAGTTGGGGACCTAAATCAGCCCCAGCATTTT.

CDR3 region: CASSQTPPGEKLFF. DNA for the CDR3: TGTGCCAGCAGCCAAACCCCCCCGGGGGAAAAACTGTTTTTT. The chain joins TRBV27 to TRBJ1-4; D remains ambiguous. This CDR3 region has 14 residues. Germline V CDR1 and CDR2: MNHEY, SMNVEV (reference sequence). V lost 6 bases and J lost 8, with 16 bases in between.

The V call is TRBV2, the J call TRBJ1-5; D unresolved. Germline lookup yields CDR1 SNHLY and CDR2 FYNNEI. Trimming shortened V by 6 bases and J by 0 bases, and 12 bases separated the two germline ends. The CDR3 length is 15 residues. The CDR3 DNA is TGTGCCAGCAGACAGAGCTCTTATAGCAATCAGCCCCAGCATTTT. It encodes CASRQSSYSNQPQHF.

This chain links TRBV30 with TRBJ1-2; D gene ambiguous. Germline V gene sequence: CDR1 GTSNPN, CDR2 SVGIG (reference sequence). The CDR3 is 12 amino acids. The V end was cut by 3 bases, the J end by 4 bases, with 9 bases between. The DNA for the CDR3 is TGTGCCTGGAGATCCGTGGGCTATGGCTACACCTTC. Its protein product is CAWRSVGYGYTF. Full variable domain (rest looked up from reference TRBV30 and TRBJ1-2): SQTIHQWPATLVQPVGSPLSLECTVEGTSNPNLYWYRQAAGRGLQLLFYSVGIGQISSEVPQNLSASRPQDRQFILSSKKLLLSDSGFYLCAWRSVGYGYTFGSGTRLTVV.

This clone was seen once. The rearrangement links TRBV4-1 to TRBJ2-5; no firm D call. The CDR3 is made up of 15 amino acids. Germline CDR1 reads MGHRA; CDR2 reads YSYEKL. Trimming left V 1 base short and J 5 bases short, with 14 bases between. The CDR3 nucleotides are TGCGCCAGCAGCCAAGGTGCCGCAGGTGGTGAGACCCAGTACTTC. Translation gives CASSQGAAGGETQYF.

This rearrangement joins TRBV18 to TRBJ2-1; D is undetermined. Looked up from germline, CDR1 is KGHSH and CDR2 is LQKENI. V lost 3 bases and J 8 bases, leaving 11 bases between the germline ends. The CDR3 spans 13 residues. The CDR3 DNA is TGTGCCAGCTCACCGTTACAAAGCTATGAGCAGTTCTTC. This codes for CASSPLQSYEQFF. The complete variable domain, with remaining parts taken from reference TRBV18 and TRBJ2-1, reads NAGVMQNPRHLVRRRGQEARLRCSPMKGHSHVYWYRQLPEEGLKFMVYLQKENIIDESGMPKERFSAEFPKEGPSILRIQQVVRGDSAAYFCASSPLQSYEQFFGPGTRLTVL.

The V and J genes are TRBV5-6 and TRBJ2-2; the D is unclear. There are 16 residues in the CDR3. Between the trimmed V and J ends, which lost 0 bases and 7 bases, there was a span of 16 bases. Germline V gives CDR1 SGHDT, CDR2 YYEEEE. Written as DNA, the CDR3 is TGTGCCAGCAGCTTGGTTTCAGGTATAACAGACGGGGAGCTGTTTTTT. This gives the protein CASSLVSGITDGELFF.

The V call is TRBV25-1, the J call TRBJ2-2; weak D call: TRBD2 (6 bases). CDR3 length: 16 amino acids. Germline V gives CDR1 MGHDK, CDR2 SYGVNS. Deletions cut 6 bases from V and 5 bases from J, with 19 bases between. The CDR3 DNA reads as TGTGCCAGCAGCCCCGCCCGTCTAGCGTGGACCGGGGAGCTGTTTTTT. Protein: CASSPARLAWTGELFF.

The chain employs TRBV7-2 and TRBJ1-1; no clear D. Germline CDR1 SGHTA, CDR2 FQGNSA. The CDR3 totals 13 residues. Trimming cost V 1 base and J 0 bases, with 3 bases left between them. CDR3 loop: CASSLVLNTEAFF. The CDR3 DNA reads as TGTGCCAGCAGCTTAGTTTTGAACACTGAAGCTTTCTTT.

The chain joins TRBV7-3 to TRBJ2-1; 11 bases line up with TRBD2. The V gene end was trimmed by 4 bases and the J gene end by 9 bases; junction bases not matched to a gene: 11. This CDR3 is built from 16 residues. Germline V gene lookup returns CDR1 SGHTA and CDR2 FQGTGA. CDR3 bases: TGTGCCAGCAGCTCCCCCCTAGCGGGAGGTGCTAGTGAGCAGTTCTTC. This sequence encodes CASSSPLAGGASEQFF.

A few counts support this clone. This CDR3 is CASRGQFNNQPQHF. In nucleotides, the CDR3 is TGTGCCAGCAGGGGACAGTTTAACAATCAGCCCCAGCATTTT. V is TRBV2 and J is TRBJ1-5; 7 bases agree with TRBD1. CDR1 is SNHLY, CDR2 FYNNEI, per germline. CDR3 length: 14 residues. V lost 6 bases and J lost 3; bases outside the gene matches: 5.

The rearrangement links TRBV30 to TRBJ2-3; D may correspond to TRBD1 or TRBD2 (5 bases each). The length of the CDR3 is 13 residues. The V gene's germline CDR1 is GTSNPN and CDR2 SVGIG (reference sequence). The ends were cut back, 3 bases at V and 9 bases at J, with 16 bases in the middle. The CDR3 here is CAWRVKAGATQYF. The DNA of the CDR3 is TGTGCCTGGAGGGTAAAGGCCGGGGCCACGCAGTATTTT.

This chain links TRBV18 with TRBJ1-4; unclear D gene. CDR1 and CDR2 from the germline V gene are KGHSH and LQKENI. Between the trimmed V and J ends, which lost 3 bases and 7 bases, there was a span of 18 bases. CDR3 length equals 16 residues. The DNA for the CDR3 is TGTGCCAGCTCACCCCGGGGAAAGGACCCGGGTGAAAAACTGTTTTTT. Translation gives CASSPRGKDPGEKLFF.

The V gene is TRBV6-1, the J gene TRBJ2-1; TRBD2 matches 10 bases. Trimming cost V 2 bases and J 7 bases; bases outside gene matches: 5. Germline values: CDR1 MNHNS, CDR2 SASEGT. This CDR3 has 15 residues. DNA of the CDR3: TGTGCCAGCAGTGAAAGAGCGGGGGGGTTGAATGAGCAGTTCTTC. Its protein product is CASSERAGGLNEQFF.

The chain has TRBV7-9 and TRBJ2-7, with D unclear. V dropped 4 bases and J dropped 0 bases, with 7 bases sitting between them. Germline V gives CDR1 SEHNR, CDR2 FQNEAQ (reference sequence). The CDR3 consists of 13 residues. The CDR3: CASSYVTSYEQYF. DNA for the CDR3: TGTGCCAGCAGCTATGTAACCTCCTACGAGCAGTACTTC. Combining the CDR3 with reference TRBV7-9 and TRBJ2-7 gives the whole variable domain DTGVSQNPRHKITKRGQNVTFRCDPISEHNRLYWYRQTLGQGPEFLTYFQNEAQLEKSRLLSDRFSAERPKGSFSTLEIQRTEQGDSAMYLCASSYVTSYEQYFGPGTRLTVT.

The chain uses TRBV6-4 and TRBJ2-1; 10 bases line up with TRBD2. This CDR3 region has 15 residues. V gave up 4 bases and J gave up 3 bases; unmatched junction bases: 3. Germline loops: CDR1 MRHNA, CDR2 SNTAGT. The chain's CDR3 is CASSASGRDYNEQFF. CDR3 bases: TGTGCCAGCAGTGCCAGCGGGAGGGACTACAATGAGCAGTTCTTC.

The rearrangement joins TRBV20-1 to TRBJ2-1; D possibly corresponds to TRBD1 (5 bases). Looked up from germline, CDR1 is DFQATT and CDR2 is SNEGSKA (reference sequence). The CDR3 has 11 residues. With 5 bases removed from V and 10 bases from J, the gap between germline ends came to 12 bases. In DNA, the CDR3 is TGCAGTGCTCAAAGCAAGGGGGAGCAGTTCTTC. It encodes CSAQSKGEQFF.

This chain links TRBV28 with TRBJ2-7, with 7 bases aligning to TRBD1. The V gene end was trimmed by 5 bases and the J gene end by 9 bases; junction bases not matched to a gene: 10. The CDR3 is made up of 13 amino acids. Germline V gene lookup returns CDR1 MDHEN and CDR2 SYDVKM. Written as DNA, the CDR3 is TGTGCCAGCAGTCCCACGACAGGGCCCGTGCAGTACTTC. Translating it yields CASSPTTGPVQYF.